A selection of T cell receptor beta chains follows, all from one sample in a study of prognosis after radiotherapy for stage I lung cancer. Each CDR3 protein gets one entry after TCRdb re-called the multiplex PCR reads with MiXCR. The sample holds nearly 35,000 distinct CDR3 sequences, around 30% seen once. The sample here was PBMCs, taken before or after stereotactic body radiation therapy (not recorded which). The receptors were gathered from a donor aged 50 or older with non-small cell lung cancer. Each CDR3 is given with its conserved first and last residue. The D gene is left open where the match is weak. Size is omitted from some rows. Given values are once, few, many or a class for expanded clones.

d_gene	abundance	v_gene	j_gene	CDR3nt	CDR3aa
-	many	TRBV18	TRBJ2-7	TGTGCCAGCTCACCGAGCCCTGGGAGGGAGCAGTACTTC	CASSPSPGREQYF
TRBD2	many	TRBV9	TRBJ2-5	TGTGCCAGCAGCGTAGAGGGAGGGCTCCGGGAGACCCAGTACTTC	CASSVEGGLRETQYF
-	many	TRBV9	TRBJ2-7	TGTGCCAGCGGGCGGCTACCATACGAGCAGTACTTC	CASGRLPYEQYF
-	many	TRBV25-1	TRBJ2-7	TGTGCCAGCAGTCGGGGATCCTCCTACGAGCAGTACTTC	CASSRGSSYEQYF
-	many	TRBV28	TRBJ1-2	TGTGCCAGCAGCGACCTCGCCGGCTATGGCTACACCTTC	CASSDLAGYGYTF
TRBD2	many	TRBV20-1	TRBJ2-1	TGCAGTGCTAGTCCCGGACTAGTGGCAAATGAGCAGTTCTTC	CSASPGLVANEQFF
-	few	TRBV10-1	TRBJ2-3	TGCGCCAGCAGTGATAAGGGGGATACTAGCACAGATACGCAGTATTTT	CASSDKGDTSTDTQYF
-	many	TRBV7-2	TRBJ2-3	TGTGCCAGCAGCTTAGTCGGCAAGCCAACAGATACGCAGTATTTT	CASSLVGKPTDTQYF
-	-	TRBV27	TRBJ1-5	TGTGCCAGCAGTTTTTCCAGGGAACATCCCCAGCATTTT	CASSFSREHPQHF
-	many	TRBV9	TRBJ2-2	TGTGCCAGCAGCCAGGCGAACACCGGGGAGCTGTTTTTT	CASSQANTGELFF
-	many	TRBV20-1	TRBJ2-1	TGCAGTGCTAGTGAGCAGTTCTTC	CSASEQFF
-	-	TRBV2	TRBJ2-7	TGTGCCAGCAGCCCCTATTTTGGACGGGTGCAGTACTTC	CASSPYFGRVQYF
-	-	TRBV12-3/TRBV12-4	TRBJ1-6	-	CASILAVGSNSPLHF
-	many	TRBV7-6	TRBJ2-5	TGTGCCAGCAGTAGAGAAGTTTGGGAGACCCAGTACTTC	CASSREVWETQYF
-	many	TRBV20-1	TRBJ2-5	TGCAGTGCTAGAAAGAGAGGCAGACAGCAAGAGACCCAGTACTTC	CSARKRGRQQETQYF
-	many	TRBV7-2	TRBJ2-1	TGTGCCAGCAGCCTGGTGGTTGAGCAGTTCTTC	CASSLVVEQFF
TRBD2	-	TRBV20-1	TRBJ2-2	TGCAGTGCTACAATAGCGGGAGGGATGAACACCGGGGAGCTGTTTTTT	CSATIAGGMNTGELFF
-	many	TRBV6-2/TRBV6-3	TRBJ2-5	TGTGCCAGCAGTTACCTAGAAGAGACCCAGTACTTC	CASSYLEETQYF
TRBD2	many	TRBV4-2	TRBJ2-1	TGTGCCAGCTCTACCTTAAGCGGGGGCTCCTACAATGAGCAGTTCTTC	CASSTLSGGSYNEQFF
TRBD1	many	TRBV28	TRBJ2-1	TGTGCCAGCAGTTCCCTTTCCGGGACAGGGTACAATGAGCAGTTCTTC	CASSSLSGTGYNEQFF
TRBD1	few	TRBV28	TRBJ1-2	TGTGCCAGCAGTTTATTTGGGGGGGCCGACAGGGTAGGCGGCTACACCTTC	CASSLFGGADRVGGYTF
-	-	TRBV28	TRBJ2-7	TGTGCCAGCAGGGTTACAGGCGAGCAGTACTTC	CASRVTGEQYF
TRBD1	many	TRBV20-1	TRBJ1-2	TGCAGTGCTAGAGGGGAAATTACCGACAGGGAGCATGGCTACACCTTC	CSARGEITDREHGYTF
-	many	TRBV5-1	TRBJ1-1	TGCGCCAGCGCCCAGGAAGGGGCAAGGAACACTGAAGCTTTCTTT	CASAQEGARNTEAFF
TRBD2	-	TRBV28	TRBJ2-7	TGTGCCAGCAGTTTGGCCCAGGGACTAGCGGTCGAGCAGTACTTC	CASSLAQGLAVEQYF
-	many	TRBV28	TRBJ2-7	TGTGCCAGCAGTCTAGGACCTACTTCATACGAGCAGTACTTC	CASSLGPTSYEQYF
-	-	TRBV6-9	TRBJ2-7	TGTGCCAGCAGTTACAGGTCCCCCTACGAGCAGTACTTC	CASSYRSPYEQYF
-	many	TRBV3-2	TRBJ2-3	TGTGCCATAGGCCTACCTCGACTAGCGGGGGGTCCGGCCCCTTTAGGTACGCAGTATTTT	CAIGLPRLAGGPAPLGTQYF
TRBD2	-	TRBV27	TRBJ2-3	TGTGCCAGCAGTCCAACCCCCCTAGCGGGTAGCACAGATACGCAGTATTTT	CASSPTPLAGSTDTQYF
TRBD2	-	TRBV5-1	TRBJ2-7	TGCGCCAGCAGCGGGACTAGCGGGGGGCGATACGAGCAGTACTTC	CASSGTSGGRYEQYF
-	-	TRBV18	TRBJ2-4	TGTGCCAGCTCACCACCGATGGGCTTAGGGAACATTCAGTACTTC	CASSPPMGLGNIQYF
-	many	TRBV6-1	TRBJ1-1	TGTGCCAGCAGGGACCGGGACACCTCGAACACTGAAGCTTTCTTT	CASRDRDTSNTEAFF
TRBD2	many	TRBV7-7	TRBJ2-1	TGTGCTAGCAGCTTAGCGGGACACCCAACAAATGAGCAGTTCTTC	CASSLAGHPTNEQFF
-	many	TRBV5-1	TRBJ2-2	TGTGCCAGCAGCTACGCGAACACCGGGGAGCTGTTTTTT	CASSYANTGELFF
-	-	TRBV19	TRBJ2-2	TGTGCCAGTAGTATAAGGGCTGATACCGGGGAGCTGTTTTTT	CASSIRADTGELFF
-	many	TRBV20-1	TRBJ1-1	TGCAGTGCTAGAGACCCGACAGGTCTAAACCACTTT	CSARDPTGLNHF
TRBD2	many	TRBV2	TRBJ2-5	TGTGCCAGCAGAGACAGGACTAGCGGGGGGGAGTTGAGAGAGACCCAGTACTTC	CASRDRTSGGELRETQYF
-	many	TRBV2	TRBJ2-5	TGTGCCAGCAGTGAAGCGCAGGGCAGGAACCAAGAGACCCAGTACTTC	CASSEAQGRNQETQYF
TRBD2	many	TRBV11-2	TRBJ2-3	TGTGCCAGCAGACCCAGCGGGGGGGCCGCAGATACGCAGTATTTT	CASRPSGGAADTQYF
-	many	TRBV20-1	TRBJ1-1	TGCATCCCAGAAGGGGAAGCTTTCTTT	CIPEGEAFF
-	-	TRBV6-6	TRBJ2-2	TGTGCCAGCAGTTACTCGTCACGAGGCACCGGGGAGCTGTCTTTT	CASSYSSRGTGELSF
-	many	TRBV6-1	TRBJ1-2	TGTGCCAGCAGTCAACCCAGTGCAGGGACCTATGGCTACACCTTC	CASSQPSAGTYGYTF
TRBD2	many	TRBV5-1	TRBJ2-1	TGCGCCAGCAGCTTGGGAGGGCGGGGGGGCCACAATGAGCAGTTCTTC	CASSLGGRGGHNEQFF
-	-	TRBV5-4	TRBJ2-7	TGTGCCAGCGGCTTGGCTACAGGCCTCAGTATAGAGCAGTACTTC	CASGLATGLSIEQYF
-	many	TRBV28	TRBJ1-6	TGTGCCAGCAGAGACAGGTACTATAATTCACCCCTCCACTTT	CASRDRYYNSPLHF
TRBD1	-	TRBV5-5	TRBJ2-5	TGTGCCAGCAGCTTGGGACAGGGTGTGGAGACCCAGTACTTC	CASSLGQGVETQYF
-	many	TRBV6-1	TRBJ2-5	TGTGCCAGCAGTCCCGGGGGACGCTTAGGGGAGACCCAGTACTTC	CASSPGGRLGETQYF
-	many	TRBV28	TRBJ1-6	TGTGCCAGCAGTTTAGGGGGTTCACACCATTCACCCCTCCACTTT	CASSLGGSHHSPLHF
-	many	TRBV20-1	TRBJ2-3	TGCAGTGCTAGAGATCAAGGCACAGATACGCAGTATTTT	CSARDQGTDTQYF
TRBD2	once	TRBV6-2/TRBV6-3	TRBJ2-1	TGTGCCAGCAGCACCGGGACTAGCCGGGGTCTTGAGCAGTTCTTC	CASSTGTSRGLEQFF
TRBD1	many	TRBV3-1	TRBJ2-1	TGTGCCACCCAAAGCTTTACGGGGACAGGGAAAAGGAATGAGCAGTTCTTC	CATQSFTGTGKRNEQFF
-	-	TRBV5-4	TRBJ2-5	TGTGCCAGCAGCTTGGCGGGGTCAGTCCTCCAAGAGACCCAGTACTTC	CASSLAGSVLQETQYF
-	-	TRBV7-9	TRBJ2-4	TGTGCCAGCAGCTTAGGCGGAGCCAAAAACATTCAGTACTTC	CASSLGGAKNIQYF
-	-	TRBV7-2	TRBJ2-7	-	CASILETPSSYEQYF
TRBD2	medium-sized	TRBV7-2	TRBJ2-2	TGTGCCAGCAGCGTTACTAGCGGGGCGAACACCGGGGAGCTGTTTTTT	CASSVTSGANTGELFF
-	many	TRBV6-2/TRBV6-3	TRBJ1-1	TGTGCCAGCAGTTCCCCCTGGGGGGACTCTGAAGCTTTCTTT	CASSSPWGDSEAFF
TRBD1	many	TRBV6-1	TRBJ2-1	TGTGCCAGCAGTGAATATCGACAGGGGTTGAATGAGCAGTTCTTC	CASSEYRQGLNEQFF